This T cell receptor (beta chain) was profiled in a study of CD8+ T cells in alopecia areata. Study-level background: It was oral tofacitinib, at 5 to 10 mg twice daily, that treated patients received.

The V end was cut by 0 bases, the J end by 8 bases, with 8 bases between. The CDR3 spans 13 residues. In germline, CDR1 is GTSNPN, CDR2 SVGIG (reference sequence). Treatment: oral pan-JAK inhibitor, 5-10 mg twice daily. Lesional scalp punch biopsies and peripheral blood were collected from alopecia areata patients. RNA extraction was followed by reverse transcription into cDNA, which acted as the sequencing template. Assay: immunoSEQ multiplex PCR; the TCRdb copy retains only in-frame clones and omits some. The sample comprises about 190,000 clones, more than 50% of which are singletons, and approximately 1% rests with the top ten.

The V gene is TRBV30, the J gene TRBJ1-6; D remains unclear. The source material was CD4+ T cells sorted from blood, sampled at week 24, from a patient treated with tofacitinib. This TCR derives from a human donor with alopecia areata. The CDR3 is CAWSVKSDSPLHF. In DNA form, the CDR3 reads TGTGCCTGGAGTGTCAAGTCGGATTCACCCCTCCACTTT.